This is a list of T cell receptor beta chains from one sample in a study of identical twins. One entry per CDR3 protein, called by TCRdb with MiXCR from the 5' RACE reads. The repertoire holds about 220,000 distinct CDR3 sequences, with 6% to 9% as singletons. These same data were also listed under a study on yellow fever vaccine responses in identical twins.

Source material: memory (CD45RO+) T cells sorted from blood. These receptors originate from a woman between 18 and 29 years old in good health. CDR3s include the opening cysteine and the closing phenylalanine or tryptophan. A D gene is named only where the DNA matches it firmly. Some rows have no size entry. The others give once, few or many, or a class for an expanded clone.

>TRBD1|TRBV3-1|TRBJ1-2|few
CASSQREGQGDGYTF
TGTGCCAGCAGCCAACGGGAGGGACAGGGGGATGGCTACACCTTC
>TRBD2|TRBV20-1|TRBJ2-7|.
CSAKTSGRPSYEQYF
TGCAGTGCCAAGACTAGCGGGAGGCCCTCCTACGAGCAGTACTTC
>.|TRBV6-1|TRBJ1-5|few
CASSDGENQPQHF
TGTGCCAGCAGTGACGGAGAGAATCAGCCCCAGCATTTT
>TRBD2|TRBV5-6|TRBJ2-1|few
CASSLGKGLAYNEQFF
TGTGCCAGCAGCTTGGGAAAAGGACTAGCTTACAATGAGCAGTTCTTC
>.|TRBV28|TRBJ2-1|few
CASSLRVTRGLYNEQFF
TGTGCCAGCAGTTTACGTGTTACACGAGGCCTCTACAATGAGCAGTTCTTC
>.|TRBV19|TRBJ2-6|few
CASSILGSGANVLTF
TGTGCCAGTAGCATACTGGGTTCTGGGGCCAACGTCCTGACTTTC
>.|TRBV29-1|TRBJ2-5|few
CSVEDTNQETQYF
TGCAGCGTTGAGGACACGAACCAAGAGACCCAGTACTTC
>TRBD2|TRBV19|TRBJ2-5|few
CASRRLAGDQETQYF
TGTGCCAGTAGACGACTAGCGGGGGACCAAGAGACCCAGTACTTC
>.|TRBV5-1|TRBJ2-1|many
CASSWGLVAAEEQFF
TGCGCCAGCAGCTGGGGACTGGTAGCGGCAGAGGAGCAGTTCTTC
>TRBD2|TRBV3-1|TRBJ2-2|few
CASSRGTSANTGELFF
TGTGCCAGCAGCCGGGGGACTAGCGCGAACACCGGGGAGCTGTTTTTT
>.|TRBV5-8|TRBJ2-4|many
CASSKLLAKNIQYF
TGTGCCAGCAGTAAACTCCTAGCCAAAAACATTCAGTACTTC
>TRBD1|TRBV7-9|TRBJ2-1|.
CASSLVPGGLDEQFF
TGTGCCAGCAGCTTAGTACCAGGGGGCTTGGATGAGCAGTTCTTC
>.|TRBV5-1|TRBJ2-7|many
CASSFDRLSYEQYF
TGCGCCAGCAGCTTCGACAGGCTCTCCTACGAGCAGTACTTC
>TRBD2|TRBV11-2|TRBJ2-1|.
CASSPPWGSGGDYNEQFF
TGTGCCAGCAGCCCCCCCTGGGGAAGCGGGGGGGACTACAATGAGCAGTTCTTC
>.|TRBV2|TRBJ2-7|few
CASSGYSYEQYF
TGTGCCAGCAGTGGCTACTCCTACGAGCAGTACTTC
>.|TRBV7-2|TRBJ2-3|.
CASSQKAGGISTDTQYF
TGTGCCAGCAGCCAAAAGGCTGGGGGAATTAGCACAGATACGCAGTATTTT
>.|TRBV7-2|TRBJ1-5|few
CASTLDGHQHF
TGTGCCAGCACCTTGGACGGCCACCAGCATTTT
>.|TRBV3-1|TRBJ2-7|few
CASSQEPERQQYF
TGTGCCAGCAGCCAAGAGCCGGAGCGGCAGCAGTACTTC
>.|TRBV6-5|TRBJ1-3|few
CATSFMSGGNTIYF
TGTGCCACCAGTTTCATGAGCGGTGGAAACACCATATATTTT
>TRBD1|TRBV12-3/TRBV12-4|TRBJ2-5|many
CASSSLSTGGVETQYF
TGTGCCAGCAGTTCCCTTTCGACAGGGGGGGTAGAGACCCAGTACTTC
>.|TRBV14|TRBJ2-2|many
CASSLPDSGELFF
TGTGCCAGCAGCCTACCTGACAGCGGGGAGCTGTTTTTT
>TRBD1|TRBV4-1|TRBJ2-7|.
CASSQEGQGAREQYF
TGCGCCAGCAGCCAAGAAGGTCAGGGGGCGCGAGAGCAGTACTTC
>.|TRBV28|TRBJ1-2|few
CDSSEMASGRGGYTF
TGTGACAGCAGTGAAATGGCTTCGGGGCGGGGTGGCTACACCTTC
>.|TRBV2|TRBJ2-7|.
CASSFPGTEQYF
TGTGCCAGCAGCTTCCCGGGCACCGAGCAGTACTTC
>TRBD2|TRBV20-1|TRBJ2-5|few
CSASRTSGLVSQYF
TGCAGTGCTAGCAGGACTAGCGGGTTGGTGTCCCAGTACTTC
>.|TRBV20-1|TRBJ2-7|many
CSARPGLTYEQYF
TGCAGTGCTAGACCCGGACTGACCTACGAGCAGTACTTC
>.|TRBV14|TRBJ1-1|few
CASSIGRNTEAFF
TGTGCCAGCAGCATCGGCAGGAACACTGAAGCTTTCTTT
>.|TRBV5-8|TRBJ2-3|.
CASSLITRGRDTQYF
TGTGCCAGCAGCTTAATTACTAGGGGTCGAGATACGCAGTATTTT